Here is one TCR beta chain with its context. Its target is unknown. A clone one base away is much larger, so this may be a read error. The data are from a study of blood T cells in healthy people across ages. Study conclusions and caveats: Both naive CD4+ cell counts and diversity were greater in long-lived donors than in aged donors.

The CDR3 covers 13 residues. Trimming took off 1 base at V and 2 bases at J, with 8 bases between the two ends. Per the germline V gene, CDR1 is SQVTM and CDR2 is ANQGSEA. For the second PCR, which ran for roughly 6 to 12 cycles, a sample-barcoded 5' primer and a J-beta primer mix were used. TCRdb processed the 5' RACE reads anew with MiXCR; each CDR3 protein has one entry. The data hold about 1.8 million distinct CDR3 sequences, with roughly 50% observed a single time. The receptor comes from a woman aged 40 to 50 in good health. The chain recombines TRBV29-1 with TRBJ2-5, with a tentative D call TRBD1 (5 bases). The material sequenced was blood. The chain's CDR3 is CSVEGTPQETQYF. In DNA form, the CDR3 reads TGCAGCGTTGAAGGGACACCACAAGAGACCCAGTACTTC.